Below are 26 T cell receptor beta chains sequenced from a single sample in a study of blood T cell repertoires in COVID-19. Profiling relied on immunoSEQ multiplex PCR, and the TCRdb table lists in-frame clones only, not all of them. The sample has some 100,000 clones, roughly 91% seen once. Source material: peripheral blood. The receptors shown here come from a woman older than 75 with active COVID-19.

This clone was seen more than once but under ten times. The V and J genes are TRBV27 and TRBJ1-2; no reliable D call. The germline gives CDR1 MNHEY, CDR2 SMNVEV (reference sequence). Trimming pared 4 bases from V and 4 bases from J, leaving 16 bases between. The CDR3 spans 15 residues. CDR3 residues: CASSSIATGSYGYTF. Here the CDR3 DNA reads TGTGCCAGCAGTTCCATCGCGACGGGTAGCTATGGCTACACCTTC.

The J gene is TRBJ2-1, the V gene TRBV9; D is uncertain. The CDR3 runs 14 residues. Germline V CDR1 and CDR2: SGDLS, YYNGEE. Trimming removed 0 bases at V and 4 bases at J, with 8 bases between. In DNA, the CDR3 is TGTGCCAGCAGCGTAGTTGGAGAATACAATGAGCAGTTCTTC. The encoded protein is CASSVVGEYNEQFF.

The chain recombines TRBV29-1 with TRBJ2-3; D unclear. V was shortened by 8 bases and J by 5 bases, with 11 bases between the two germline ends. Germline-derived CDR1 and CDR2 are SQVTM and ANQGSEA. The CDR3 runs 11 residues. The CDR3 region is CSFILRDTQYF. DNA of the CDR3: TGCAGCTTTATCCTCAGAGATACGCAGTATTTT.

CDR3 sequence (DNA): TGTGCCACCTCCCCCCGGGCGGGAGAATCCGGAGATACGCAGTATTTT. It yields the protein CATSPRAGESGDTQYF. The chain links TRBV9 to TRBJ2-3; TRBD2 aligns across 7 bases. The V gene's germline CDR1 is SGDLS and CDR2 YYNGEE. Unmatched junction bases numbered 18, after V lost 9 bases and J lost 5 bases. The CDR3 runs 16 residues.

This chain connects TRBV19 to TRBJ2-5; 8 nucleotides align to TRBD1. The CDR3 length is 13 residues. The ends lost 5 bases at V and 5 bases at J; junction bases unmatched: 4. From germline, CDR1 is LNHDA and CDR2 SQIVND (reference sequence). The CDR3 reads CASSPRTGETQYF. The CDR3 coding sequence is TGTGCCAGTAGTCCTCGGACAGGGGAGACCCAGTACTTC.

CDR3 coding DNA: TGTGCCAGCAGCTTAAGCTCCCTCGGCACAGATACGCAGTATTTT. It specifies CASSLSSLGTDTQYF. The chain links TRBV7-8 to TRBJ2-3, with unresolved D. Germline V gene sequence: CDR1 SGHVS, CDR2 FQNEAQ. The CDR3 has 15 residues. Trimming removed 2 bases at V and 1 base at J, with 10 bases between.

V usage is TRBV9 and J usage is TRBJ2-5, with TRBD2 identical over 8 bases. The CDR3 runs 14 residues. The germline V gene has CDR1 SGDLS and CDR2 YYNGEE. V lost 6 bases, J lost 4 bases, and 8 bases stayed unmatched. This CDR3 reads CASIEREWVETQYF. CDR3 bases: TGTGCCAGCATCGAGCGGGAGTGGGTAGAGACCCAGTACTTC.

The V call is TRBV18, the J call TRBJ2-5; D is unresolved. V was shortened by 8 bases and J by 1 base, with 14 bases between the two germline ends. The CDR3 spans 14 residues. The V gene's germline CDR1 is KGHSH and CDR2 LQKENI. The CDR3 DNA reads TGTGCCAGCATACCCCTGGGCCTCCAAGAGACCCAGTACTTC. Translation: CASIPLGLQETQYF.

The V gene is TRBV7-3, the J gene TRBJ2-1; TRBD2 matches 9 bases. The junction had 11 bases not matched to a gene; V was cut back by 5 bases and J by 6 bases. Germline lookup yields CDR1 SGHTA and CDR2 FQGTGA. The CDR3 covers 16 residues. CDR3 sequence reads: CASSAALGTSPNEQFF. For the CDR3, the DNA is TGTGCCAGCAGCGCGGCACTCGGGACTAGCCCCAATGAGCAGTTCTTC.

This chain connects TRBV6-2 or TRBV6-3 to TRBJ2-5; 11 bases match TRBD2. The germline CDR1 and CDR2 sequences are MNHEY and SVGEGT. Trimming took 2 bases from V and 1 from J; bases not matched to a gene: 3. This CDR3 has 16 amino acids. Here the CDR3 reads CASSYALAGGQETQYF. The CDR3 DNA reads TGTGCCAGCAGTTACGCTCTAGCGGGAGGCCAAGAGACCCAGTACTTC.

This chain links TRBV4-3 with TRBJ2-1; D is unclear. The CDR3 runs 15 residues. Germline loops: CDR1 LGHNA, CDR2 YSLEER. Deletions cut 1 base from V and 6 bases from J, with 13 bases between. The CDR3 loop reads CASSQAPLSGNEQFF. DNA of the CDR3: TGCGCCAGCAGCCAAGCCCCTCTCTCCGGCAATGAGCAGTTCTTC.

The chain links TRBV7-8 to TRBJ2-7; weak D call: TRBD2 (5 bases). Trimming shortened V by 5 bases and J by 2 bases, and 22 bases separated the two germline ends. Germline loops: CDR1 SGHVS, CDR2 FQNEAQ. CDR3 length equals 17 residues. Here the CDR3 reads CASSPRGKRDATYEQYF. CDR3 bases: TGTGCCAGCAGCCCACGGGGTAAACGGGATGCGACCTACGAGCAGTACTTC. The variable domain in full, with the rest retrieved from reference TRBV7-8 and TRBJ2-7, is GAGVSQSPRYKVAKRGQDVALRCDPISGHVSLFWYQQALGQGPEFLTYFQNEAQLDKSGLPSDRFFAERPEGSVSTLKIQRTQQEDSAVYLCASSPRGKRDATYEQYFGPGTRLTVT.

The chain uses TRBV29-1 and TRBJ2-5, with D hard to call. Germline V gene data show CDR1 as SQVTM and CDR2 as ANQGSEA. V lost 6 bases, J lost 2 bases, and 10 bases lay in between. The CDR3 covers 12 residues. CDR3 DNA sequence: TGCAGCGTAAAACTCCGGCAAGAGACCCAGTACTTC. Translated: CSVKLRQETQYF. Together with reference TRBV29-1 and TRBJ2-5, the CDR3 gives the full variable domain: SAVISQKPSRDICQRGTSLTIQCQVDSQVTMMFWYRQQPGQSLTLIATANQGSEATYESGFVIDKFPISRPNLTFSTLTVSNMSPEDSSIYLCSVKLRQETQYFGPGTRLLVL.

This chain uses TRBV7-9 with TRBJ1-6; D not certain. The V end was cut by 3 bases, the J end by 8 bases, with 5 bases between. Germline CDR1 reads SEHNR; CDR2 reads FQNEAQ (reference sequence). The CDR3 is 12 amino acids. The CDR3 here is CASSFGDSPLHF. The CDR3 region has the DNA TGTGCCAGCAGCTTCGGGGATTCACCCCTCCACTTT.

This chain links TRBV3-1 (or the pseudogene TRBV3-2) with TRBJ2-2, with 7 positions matching TRBD1. This CDR3 comprises 17 residues. With 0 bases clipped from V and 6 bases from J, the junction kept 10 bases outside the gene matches. In germline, CDR1 is LGHDT, CDR2 YNNKEL (reference sequence). CDR3 sequence: CASSQEITGDLAGELFF. The CDR3 DNA is TGTGCCAGCAGCCAAGAAATAACAGGGGACCTGGCCGGGGAGCTGTTTTTT.

The chain has TRBV4-1 and TRBJ2-7; D perhaps matches TRBD1 (5 bases). V shed 4 bases and J shed 4 bases, with 20 bases lying between them. Germline-derived CDR1 and CDR2 are MGHRA and YSYEKL. The CDR3 is 16 amino acids. The chain's CDR3 is CASSPNRVSGSYEQYF. The DNA for the CDR3 is TGCGCCAGCAGCCCCAATCGCGTTTCAGGGTCGTACGAGCAGTACTTC.

This clone was seen only once. This sequence joins TRBV30 and TRBJ1-3, with 7 bases matching TRBD1. The CDR3 is made up of 17 amino acids. Germline V lookup: CDR1 GTSNPN, CDR2 SVGIG (reference sequence). V gave up 2 bases and J gave up 0 bases; unmatched junction bases: 10. CDR3 DNA: TGTGCCTGGAGTCCCTACAGGGGCTCCCCCTCTGGAAACACCATATATTTT. This gives the protein CAWSPYRGSPSGNTIYF.

The chain has TRBV4-2 and TRBJ1-3, with 9 nucleotides matching TRBD1. The V gene end was trimmed by 6 bases and the J gene end by 3 bases; junction bases not matched to a gene: 3. Germline V gene sequence: CDR1 LGHNA, CDR2 YNFKEQ. CDR3 length: 14 amino acids. CDR3 DNA: TGTGCCAGCAGATCGGGACAGGGTGGAAACACCATATATTTT. Protein sequence: CASRSGQGGNTIYF.

The V and J genes are TRBV7-9 and TRBJ1-5; 7 bases align to TRBD1. V trimming: 1 base; J trimming: 7 bases; junction bases outside the gene matches: 7. CDR3 length equals 15 residues. From germline, CDR1 is SEHNR and CDR2 FQNEAQ (reference sequence). In DNA form, the CDR3 reads TGTGCCAGCAGCTTAGGACAGGGACCCGGGCAGCCCCAGCATTTT. Translation: CASSLGQGPGQPQHF. Variable domain in full (rest from reference TRBV7-9 and TRBJ1-5): DTGVSQNPRHKITKRGQNVTFRCDPISEHNRLYWYRQTLGQGPEFLTYFQNEAQLEKSRLLSDRFSAERPKGSFSTLEIQRTEQGDSAMYLCASSLGQGPGQPQHFGDGTRLSIL.

This CDR3 is CASSPYTERRDTQYF. The CDR3 DNA reads TGTGCCAGCAGCCCATACACGGAGAGGAGGGATACGCAGTATTTT. The V and J genes are TRBV5-4 and TRBJ2-3; maybe TRBD2 (5 bases). This CDR3 is built from 15 residues. V shed 4 bases and J shed 6 bases, with 18 bases lying between them. Germline V gene data show CDR1 as SGHNT and CDR2 as YYREEE (reference sequence). Full variable domain (rest looked up from reference TRBV5-4 and TRBJ2-3): ETGVTQSPTHLIKTRGQQVTLRCSSQSGHNTVSWYQQALGQGPQFIFQYYREEENGRGNFPPRFSGLQFPNYSSELNVNALELDDSALYLCASSPYTERRDTQYFGPGTRLTVL.

This chain connects TRBV5-4 to TRBJ2-1, with a possible D match to TRBD2 (5 bases). From germline, CDR1 is SGHNT and CDR2 YYREEE (reference sequence). Trimming shortened V by 1 base and J by 2 bases, and 10 bases separated the two germline ends. This CDR3 has 15 residues. This CDR3 is CASSLTAGTYNEQFF. The CDR3 DNA reads as TGTGCCAGCAGCTTGACTGCCGGGACCTACAATGAGCAGTTCTTC. Based on the CDR3 plus reference TRBV5-4 and TRBJ2-1, the full variable domain is ETGVTQSPTHLIKTRGQQVTLRCSSQSGHNTVSWYQQALGQGPQFIFQYYREEENGRGNFPPRFSGLQFPNYSSELNVNALELDDSALYLCASSLTAGTYNEQFFGPGTRLTVL.

V usage is TRBV10-3 and J usage is TRBJ2-7, with D possibly TRBD2 on 5 matching bases. The V end lost 4 bases, the J end lost 2 bases, and 12 bases lay between the germline ends. The CDR3 sequence is 14 residues long. From germline, CDR1 is ENHRY and CDR2 SYGVKD. The CDR3 sequence is CAISGRRAAYEQYF. The CDR3 DNA is TGTGCCATCAGTGGAAGGCGGGCCGCCTACGAGCAGTACTTC.

This CDR3 reads CASSLAGEIGEQYF. The CDR3 DNA is TGTGCCAGCAGCCTAGCGGGAGAGATTGGTGAGCAGTACTTC. The chain couples TRBV9 to TRBJ2-7, with 10 bases aligning to TRBD2. This CDR3 comprises 14 residues. V lost 4 bases, J lost 7 bases, and 8 bases stayed unmatched. CDR1 and CDR2 from the germline V gene are SGDLS and YYNGEE.

This chain links TRBV27 with TRBJ1-5; maybe TRBD1 (6 bases). The CDR3 covers 15 residues. V lost 5 bases to trimming and J lost 3 bases, with 14 bases between them. Germline assignment: CDR1 MNHEY and CDR2 SMNVEV (reference sequence). Here the CDR3 reads CASSPSRGPNQPQHF. CDR3 in DNA: TGTGCCAGCAGTCCCTCCAGGGGACCCAATCAGCCCCAGCATTTT.

V usage is TRBV6-5 and J usage is TRBJ2-3, with D possibly matching TRBD2 (5 bases). The CDR3 is 15 residues long. Germline values: CDR1 MNHEY, CDR2 SVGAGI. V was cut by 7 bases and J by 1 base, with 15 bases left in between. The CDR3 nucleotides read TGTGCCAGCACCCTTCGGGGAAGCCGCACAGATACGCAGTATTTT. Translation: CASTLRGSRTDTQYF.

V gene TRBV5-1 combines with J gene TRBJ2-1; the match to TRBD2 covers 8 bases. The CDR3 totals 17 residues. Germline V gene data show CDR1 as SGHRS and CDR2 as YFSETQ. V was clipped by 1 base and J by 0 bases; unmatched bases: 6. CDR3 bases: TGCGCCAGCAGCTTGAGTAGCGGGGTTAGCTCCTACAATGAGCAGTTCTTC. This encodes CASSLSSGVSSYNEQFF.